This passage covers 18 T cell receptor beta chains from one sample sequenced in a study of T-cell reconstitution after alpha-beta-depleted transplantation in children (dated by TCRdb to the mid-2010s). Library method: PCR. Sequenced on an Illumina HiSeq 2500. Molecular barcoding was employed in the preparation of TCR libraries, with unique molecular identifiers being used to normalize TCRbeta repertoire quantification. TCRdb trimmed the raw reads at Q25, called clones with MiXCR and kept productive beta chains. Rows are combined by CDR3 protein, so each entry shows the most common genes and DNA. In this sample the table shows about 500,000 distinct CDR3 sequences, 32% of which occur a single time. Jointly, the top ten make up under 3% of the sample. The starting material was PBMCs from the stem cell graft donor, obtained from the stem cell graft. Source of these receptors: a human donor who donated a stem cell graft to a child with aplastic anemia.

The chain recombines TRBV24-1 with TRBJ2-3; no clear D. Looked up from germline, CDR1 is KGHDR and CDR2 is SFDVKD. The CDR3 covers 13 residues. Trimming stripped 6 bases from V and 10 bases from J, with 16 bases between. This chain's CDR3 is CATSPGQHSSQYF. CDR3 nucleotides: TGTGCCACCAGTCCAGGCCAGCATTCGTCGCAGTATTTT.

This clonotype came up a few times. This chain uses TRBV5-1 with TRBJ2-1; TRBD1 matches at 8 bases. This CDR3 comprises 16 residues. Germline V CDR1 and CDR2: SGHRS, YFSETQ. J was trimmed by 5 bases and V by 4 bases; bases with no gene match: 11. The CDR3 region is CASSATGWTGNNEQFF. CDR3 bases: TGCGCCAGCAGCGCAACCGGTTGGACAGGGAACAATGAGCAGTTCTTC.

This clonotype was counted many times. V is TRBV6-1 and J is TRBJ2-2; D is perhaps TRBD1 or TRBD2 (5 bases each). V shed 1 base and J shed 6 bases, with 9 bases lying between them. The germline CDR1 and CDR2 sequences are MNHNS and SASEGT. The CDR3 has 14 residues. The DNA of the CDR3 is TGTGCCAGCAGTGAAGGGGGGAGTCCCGGGGAGCTGTTTTTT. This gives the protein CASSEGGSPGELFF.

This clonotype showed up just a few times. The V call is TRBV7-2, the J call TRBJ2-7, with D hard to call. The CDR3 covers 13 residues. Germline V gene data show CDR1 as SGHTA and CDR2 as FQGNSA. Trimming shortened V by 4 bases and J by 0 bases, and 7 bases separated the two germline ends. CDR3 DNA sequence: TGTGCCAGCAGCTCAGCAGTCTCCTACGAGCAGTACTTC. Protein: CASSSAVSYEQYF.

In this sample, this clonotype turned up a few times. The rearrangement joins TRBV18 to TRBJ2-7; perhaps TRBD2 as D (6 bases). V lost 6 bases and J lost 10, with 16 bases in between. This CDR3 has 12 residues. From germline, CDR1 is KGHSH and CDR2 LQKENI. The CDR3 region is CASSLTGTSQYF. CDR3 nucleotides: TGTGCCAGCTCCCTTACCGGGACTTCTCAGTACTTC.

Here the CDR3 reads CASSPRVTEAFF. CDR3 DNA sequence: TGTGCCAGCAGCCCCCGGGTGACTGAAGCTTTCTTT. The chain links TRBV4-2 to TRBJ1-1, with D unresolved. The germline V and J ends were trimmed by 4 bases and 5 bases, with 8 bases remaining between them. The CDR3 runs to 12 residues. The germline gives CDR1 LGHNA, CDR2 YNFKEQ.

The J gene is TRBJ2-3, the V gene TRBV4-3; a weak D match, TRBD2 (8 bases). Trimming pared 4 bases from V and 5 bases from J, leaving 22 bases between. Germline assignment: CDR1 LGHNA and CDR2 YSLEER. This CDR3 has 17 residues. CDR3 DNA sequence: TGCGCCAGCAGCCGGCCAACTTCGGGAGGGGGCGTAGATACGCAGTATTTT. This encodes CASSRPTSGGGVDTQYF.

The chain joins TRBV14 to TRBJ1-1; possible D gene TRBD1, 5 bases. Germline CDR1 and CDR2: SGHDN and FVKESK. This CDR3 has 12 residues. V was cut by 6 bases and J by 6 bases, with 11 bases left in between. CDR3 protein: CASSRWDPEAFF. The CDR3, as DNA: TGTGCCAGCAGTAGGTGGGACCCTGAAGCTTTCTTT.

This clonotype was recorded many times. The chain has TRBV5-5 and TRBJ2-1; maybe TRBD2 (6 bases). CDR1 SGHKS and CDR2 YYEKEE come from the germline V gene (reference sequence). V lost 5 bases to trimming and J lost 0 bases, with 15 bases between them. CDR3 size: 16 residues. In DNA, the CDR3 is TGTGCCAGCAGGCTGAGTGGGGGGAGCTCCTACAATGAGCAGTTCTTC. This translates into CASRLSGGSSYNEQFF. The whole variable domain, remainder taken from reference TRBV5-5 and TRBJ2-1, is DAGVTQSPTHLIKTRGQQVTLRCSPISGHKSVSWYQQVLGQGPQFIFQYYEKEERGRGNFPDRFSARQFPNYSSELNVNALLLGDSALYLCASRLSGGSSYNEQFFGPGTRLTVL.

This clonotype has just a few counts. The chain has TRBV15 and TRBJ1-2; tentatively, D is TRBD1 (6 bases). The V gene lost 3 bases and the J gene lost 4 bases, with 15 bases spanning the gap. The length of the CDR3 is 15 residues. The germline CDR1 and CDR2 sequences are LNHNV and YYDKDF (reference sequence). The CDR3 is CATSSGGAARYGYTF. The CDR3 DNA reads as TGTGCCACCAGCAGTGGGGGGGCGGCTCGCTATGGCTACACCTTC.

The chain couples TRBV3-1 to TRBJ2-3; D may be TRBD1 (6 bases). The CDR3 has 15 residues. V was clipped by 3 bases and J by 4 bases, with 14 bases between them. The germline CDR1 and CDR2 sequences are LGHDT and YNNKEL (reference sequence). CDR3 in DNA: TGTGCCAGCAGCCAGGGGGCATGGAGAGCAGATACGCAGTATTTT. Translation gives CASSQGAWRADTQYF.

V usage is TRBV7-9 and J usage is TRBJ1-2; 9 bases are a match to TRBD1. Trimming at V came to 3 bases and at J to 7 bases, leaving 3 bases not matched to a gene. Germline-derived CDR1 and CDR2 are SEHNR and FQNEAQ (reference sequence). The CDR3 is made up of 13 amino acids. Here the CDR3 reads CASSLDRGGGYTF. In nucleotides, the CDR3 is TGTGCCAGCAGCTTGGACAGGGGTGGTGGCTACACCTTC.

This sequence joins TRBV14 and TRBJ2-3; 12 bases fit TRBD1. This CDR3 comprises 16 residues. Germline V gives CDR1 SGHDN, CDR2 FVKESK. J lost 4 bases, V lost 1 base, and 3 bases had no gene match. The CDR3 protein is CASSQVGTGGADTQYF. CDR3 DNA sequence: TGTGCCAGCAGCCAAGTTGGGACAGGGGGCGCAGATACGCAGTATTTT.

CDR3 sequence: CASSQDTDSYEQYF. The CDR3 DNA sequence: TGCGCCAGCAGCCAAGATACGGACTCCTACGAGCAGTACTTC. The chain recombines TRBV4-3 with TRBJ2-7; D gene uncertain. The germline V gene encodes CDR1 LGHNA and CDR2 YSLEER. The CDR3 sequence is 14 residues long. V lost 0 bases, J lost 0 bases, and 6 bases lay in between.

This clonotype appeared a single time. The chain uses TRBV3-1 and TRBJ1-4, with D perhaps matching TRBD1 (6 bases). V gave up 2 bases and J gave up 7 bases, with 17 bases separating them. CDR3 length: 16 amino acids. CDR1 and CDR2 (germline): LGHDT, YNNKEL (reference sequence). The CDR3: CASSQIVAAGVEKLFF. DNA of the CDR3: TGTGCCAGCAGCCAAATCGTCGCCGCAGGGGTTGAAAAACTGTTTTTT.

The genes are TRBV27 and TRBJ1-2; TRBD1 agrees at 7 bases. The CDR3 covers 13 residues. Germline CDR1 is MNHEY and CDR2 is SMNVEV (reference sequence). The V segment lost 8 bases and the J segment 3 bases; nucleotides outside the gene matches: 6. CDR3 coding DNA: TGTGCCAGCGCGACAGGGACCTACTATGGCTACACCTTC. It yields the protein CASATGTYYGYTF.

The chain links TRBV20-1 to TRBJ1-2; possible D gene TRBD1, 5 bases. This CDR3 comprises 17 residues. With 0 bases removed from V and 7 bases from J, the gap between germline ends came to 24 bases. Per germline, CDR1 DFQATT and CDR2 SNEGSKA (reference sequence). CDR3: CSARDPMKPGLSGGYTF. CDR3 sequence (DNA): TGCAGTGCTAGAGACCCTATGAAGCCAGGGCTCAGTGGTGGCTACACCTTC.

This sequence joins TRBV12-5 and TRBJ2-1; TRBD2 is a possible D gene (6 bases). V was pared by 1 base and J by 2 bases, with 18 bases between. This CDR3 spans 18 amino acids. CDR1 is LGHNT and CDR2 is FRNRAP in the germline V gene. DNA for the CDR3: TGTGCTAGTGGTTTGGCCAGAACCGGGACTTACACCTACAATGAGCAGTTCTTC. It is translated as CASGLARTGTYTYNEQFF.